This TCR beta chain was captured in a study of graft-versus-host responses after intestinal transplantation. Across the study: Recipients were all induced with anti-thymocyte globulin, then given tacrolimus and steroids for approximately 3 years.

Using immunoSEQ multiplex PCR, the repertoire was profiled, and TCRdb retains in-frame clones only, with some absent. The data show roughly 45,000 clones, over 85% seen once. Worth noting for this clone: What it recognizes is unknown.

Findings of the study overall: GvH clonotypes were identified within recipient marrow, with a subset emerging first in ileum or blood.

The germline V gene encodes CDR1 MNHNS and CDR2 SASEGT. The CDR3 covers 13 residues. Between the trimmed V and J ends, which lost 4 bases and 0 bases, there was a span of 6 bases. The sample consisted of PBMCs, taken more than 310 days after intestinal transplant. This TCR derives from a human patient who received an intestinal transplant, so some T cells may come from the graft donor. This sequence joins TRBV6-1 and TRBJ1-1; D is unclear. The CDR3 is CASSGSLNTEAFF. CDR3 nucleotides: TGTGCCAGCAGTGGGTCGCTGAACACTGAAGCTTTCTTT.